These 27 T cell receptor beta chains share one sample of origin, sequenced in a study of early T cells in non-severe SARS-CoV-2 infection. TCRdb redid the calling of the 5' RACE reads with MiXCR, one entry per CDR3 protein. The top ten hold about 4.4% of the sample, which has roughly 100,000 distinct CDR3 sequences, approximately 12% seen once. Sequencing used whole blood, obtained at baseline. The receptors were gathered from an adult who was a healthcare worker with PCR-confirmed SARS-CoV-2 infection or an uninfected control (not recorded which).

This clonotype was picked up a small number of times. The CDR3 sequence is CSANSENEQFF. CDR3 bases: TGCAGTGCTAATAGTGAGAATGAGCAGTTCTTC. The genes are TRBV20-1 and TRBJ2-1, with no clear D. Germline V gene lookup returns CDR1 DFQATT and CDR2 SNEGSKA (reference sequence). V dropped 4 bases and J dropped 7 bases, with 8 bases sitting between them. The CDR3 covers 11 residues.

V gene TRBV20-1 combines with J gene TRBJ2-2, with D possibly TRBD1 on 5 matching bases. Germline CDR1 DFQATT, CDR2 SNEGSKA (reference sequence). The V and J ends lost 3 bases and 6 bases respectively, with 11 bases between them. There are 13 residues in the CDR3. The CDR3: CSASKGWSGELFF. The CDR3 nucleotides are TGCAGTGCTAGTAAGGGGTGGTCCGGGGAGCTGTTTTTT.

This clonotype was seen repeatedly, ten times or more. V and J are TRBV28 and TRBJ2-3; 13 bases map to TRBD2. This CDR3 has 16 amino acids. J was trimmed by 7 bases and V by 4 bases; bases with no gene match: 8. Germline CDR1 reads MDHEN; CDR2 reads SYDVKM. CDR3 loop: CASSSRLAGGQNTQYF. In DNA form, the CDR3 reads TGTGCCAGCAGTTCAAGACTAGCGGGGGGTCAGAATACGCAGTATTTT.

This clonotype was seen only a few times. The V call is TRBV6-2 or TRBV6-3, the J call TRBJ2-5; 8 bases are a match to TRBD1. Germline-derived CDR1 and CDR2 are MNHEY and SVGEGT. V trimming: 6 bases; J trimming: 4 bases; junction bases outside the gene matches: 10. The CDR3 contains 15 residues. The CDR3 is CASSAGSRGRETQYF. CDR3 DNA: TGTGCCAGCAGCGCAGGATCCAGGGGGCGAGAGACCCAGTACTTC.

This clonotype showed up just a few times. This rearrangement joins TRBV29-1 to TRBJ2-1, with D unresolved. The CDR3 is 12 amino acids. The germline V gene has CDR1 SQVTM and CDR2 ANQGSEA. V was clipped by 3 bases and J by 8 bases, with 11 bases between them. CDR3 sequence reads: CSVDPGFDEQFF. In nucleotides, the CDR3 is TGCAGCGTTGACCCTGGGTTTGATGAGCAGTTCTTC.

The chain employs TRBV7-6 and TRBJ2-2; D uncertain. CDR3 length: 15 residues. Germline lookup yields CDR1 SGHVS and CDR2 FNYEAQ. Trimming shortened V by 2 bases and J by 1 base, and 8 bases separated the two germline ends. The CDR3: CASSLWYGNTGELFF. CDR3 bases: TGTGCCAGCAGCTTATGGTACGGGAACACCGGGGAGCTGTTTTTT.

This clonotype was detected a few times. CDR3 nucleotides: TGTGCCAGCAGCTCTGACAGGGGGCTCTACGAGCAGTACTTC. It codes for CASSSDRGLYEQYF. This chain links TRBV27 with TRBJ2-7, with 10 bases fitting TRBD1. The CDR3 extends over 14 amino acids. Germline trimming cut 6 bases from V and 3 bases from J; bases unmatched to any gene: 5. CDR1 is MNHEY and CDR2 is SMNVEV in the germline V gene (reference sequence).

The J gene is TRBJ2-7, the V gene TRBV11-2, with 7 bases fitting TRBD1. The CDR3 totals 13 residues. Germline CDR1 reads SGHAT; CDR2 reads FQNNGV. V lost 2 bases and J lost 6; bases outside the gene matches: 4. For the CDR3, the DNA is TGTGCCAGCAGCTTATGGGACAGCCCCGAGCAGTACTTC. Its protein product is CASSLWDSPEQYF. Complete variable domain (other parts from reference TRBV11-2 and TRBJ2-7): EAGVAQSPRYKIIEKRQSVAFWCNPISGHATLYWYQQILGQGPKLLIQFQNNGVVDDSQLPKDRFSAERLKGVDSTLKIQPAKLEDSAVYLCASSLWDSPEQYFGPGTRLTVT.

This clonotype was seen a handful of times. This sequence joins TRBV3-1 and TRBJ2-3; 10 bases are a match to TRBD2. Trimming cost V 1 base and J 3 bases; bases outside gene matches: 1. Germline loops: CDR1 LGHDT, CDR2 YNNKEL (reference sequence). The CDR3 length is 15 residues. The CDR3 here is CASSQGTSGTDTQYF. In DNA form, the CDR3 reads TGTGCCAGCAGCCAAGGGACTAGCGGAACAGATACGCAGTATTTT.

This clonotype was seen more than once but under ten times. The chain has TRBV10-3 and TRBJ2-7; TRBD2 aligns across 8 bases. The germline V gene has CDR1 ENHRY and CDR2 SYGVKD. After removal of 3 bases from V and 2 bases from J, the junction contained 6 bases not matched to a gene. The CDR3 covers 15 residues. CDR3 nucleotide sequence: TGTGCCATCAGTGAAGGTAGCGGGACCACCTACGAGCAGTACTTC. Translation: CAISEGSGTTYEQYF.

There are many counts of this clonotype. This chain links TRBV20-1 with TRBJ1-1; D is unclear. Trimming left V 5 bases short and J 6 bases short, with 13 bases between. Germline CDR1 DFQATT, CDR2 SNEGSKA (reference sequence). This CDR3 spans 12 amino acids. The CDR3 reads CSAPRKGAEAFF. The CDR3 DNA follows: TGCAGTGCTCCTCGTAAGGGCGCTGAAGCTTTCTTT.

The table lists this clonotype with many counts. The rearrangement links TRBV9 to TRBJ1-2, with D possibly being TRBD1 (5 bases). CDR3 length: 17 amino acids. Trimming left V 3 bases short and J 6 bases short, with 24 bases between. Germline V gene data show CDR1 as SGDLS and CDR2 as YYNGEE. DNA for the CDR3: TGTGCCAGCAGCGCTCGGGTAGGGGAAGTAGGATTTAATGGCTACACCTTC. This translates into CASSARVGEVGFNGYTF.

This clonotype has just a few counts. This sequence joins TRBV11-2 and TRBJ2-7, with D hard to call. Germline V CDR1 and CDR2: SGHAT, FQNNGV. V lost 1 base, J lost 3 bases, and 4 bases lay in between. CDR3 length: 12 amino acids. The CDR3 region is CASSLVRYEQYF. The CDR3 DNA follows: TGTGCCAGCAGCTTAGTCCGCTACGAGCAGTACTTC.

DNA of the CDR3: TGTGCCAGCAGCCCCTGGACAGGTTCGGGCTATGGCTACACCTTC. This codes for CASSPWTGSGYGYTF. This chain uses TRBV3-1 with TRBJ1-2; 7 bases are a match to TRBD1. The V gene end was trimmed by 4 bases and the J gene end by 4 bases; junction bases not matched to a gene: 9. CDR1 and CDR2 from the germline V gene are LGHDT and YNNKEL (reference sequence). CDR3 length: 15 residues.

The sample holds a few counts of this clonotype. CDR3 sequence reads: CASTEGDLLNTGELFF. The DNA of the CDR3 is TGTGCCAGCACCGAGGGGGACCTACTGAACACCGGGGAGCTGTTTTTT. The chain uses TRBV6-1 and TRBJ2-2; maybe TRBD1 (6 bases). The CDR3 is 16 residues long. The ends were cut back, 7 bases at V and 1 base at J, with 16 bases in the middle. Germline assignment: CDR1 MNHNS and CDR2 SASEGT.

This clonotype was found many times. This chain links TRBV6-6 with TRBJ1-6; D is unclear. V was shortened by 3 bases and J by 6 bases, with 18 bases between the two germline ends. The CDR3 has 17 amino acids. The germline gives CDR1 MNHNY, CDR2 SVGAGI (reference sequence). DNA of the CDR3: TGTGCCAGCAGTTATCCCAGATCCTCCTCACCTAATTCACCCCTCCACTTT. The encoded protein is CASSYPRSSSPNSPLHF.

This chain joins TRBV7-9 and TRBJ2-5, with a tentative D call TRBD2 (5 bases). V lost 1 base and J 0 bases, leaving 9 bases between the germline ends. The CDR3 has 15 amino acids. Per germline, CDR1 SEHNR and CDR2 FQNEAQ (reference sequence). The CDR3 reads CASSLVVGDQETQYF. The CDR3 region has the DNA TGTGCCAGCAGCTTAGTTGTCGGGGACCAAGAGACCCAGTACTTC.

This clonotype was seen repeatedly, ten times or more. V is TRBV7-9 and J is TRBJ2-5, with D tentatively TRBD1 or TRBD2 (6 bases each). Trimming cost V 4 bases and J 2 bases, with 14 bases left between them. CDR3 length equals 15 residues. Germline-derived CDR1 and CDR2 are SEHNR and FQNEAQ (reference sequence). This CDR3 is CASSSGAGIQETQYF. For the CDR3, the DNA is TGTGCCAGCAGCTCGGGGGCCGGGATACAAGAGACCCAGTACTTC. Full variable domain (rest looked up from reference TRBV7-9 and TRBJ2-5): DTGVSQNPRHKITKRGQNVTFRCDPISEHNRLYWYRQTLGQGPEFLTYFQNEAQLEKSRLLSDRFSAERPKGSFSTLEIQRTEQGDSAMYLCASSSGAGIQETQYFGPGTRLLVL.

The chain carries TRBV19 and TRBJ1-4; TRBD1 matches 8 bases. This CDR3 is built from 15 residues. Looked up from germline, CDR1 is LNHDA and CDR2 is SQIVND (reference sequence). The junction had 5 bases not matched to a gene; V was cut back by 5 bases and J by 3 bases. The CDR3 is CASSFRGLANEKLFF. In DNA form, the CDR3 reads TGTGCCAGTAGTTTCAGGGGGCTGGCTAATGAAAAACTGTTTTTT.

This clonotype has only a few counts. This CDR3 reads CASSLYTGEQFF. The CDR3 nucleotides read TGCGCCAGCAGCCTATATACGGGTGAGCAGTTCTTC. The rearrangement links TRBV5-1 to TRBJ2-1; no definite D call. Germline V gives CDR1 SGHRS, CDR2 YFSETQ. V lost 4 bases to trimming and J lost 9 bases, with 11 bases between them. The CDR3 totals 12 residues.

This clonotype was observed a handful of times. V gene TRBV3-1 combines with J gene TRBJ2-5; tentative D call: TRBD1 (6 bases). Germline CDR1 LGHDT, CDR2 YNNKEL (reference sequence). The CDR3 contains 14 residues. V dropped 7 bases and J dropped 1 base, with 13 bases sitting between them. For the CDR3, the DNA is TGTGCCAGCATATCATCAGGGGCCCAAGAGACCCAGTACTTC. Translation: CASISSGAQETQYF.

This clonotype was seen only a few times. The DNA for the CDR3 is TGTGCCAGTAGGAAACGGGCTGAGGGTGAGCAGTTCTTC. The encoded protein is CASRKRAEGEQFF. The genes are TRBV19 and TRBJ2-1, with a tentative D call TRBD2 (5 bases). Germline CDR1 LNHDA, CDR2 SQIVND (reference sequence). The CDR3 extends over 13 amino acids. V lost 6 bases, J lost 9 bases, and 15 bases lay in between.

J is TRBJ2-5 and V is TRBV7-9, with 9 positions matching TRBD2. The CDR3 is 16 amino acids. V dropped 5 bases and J dropped 6; count of bases not matched to a gene: 13. Germline V gene lookup returns CDR1 SEHNR and CDR2 FQNEAQ (reference sequence). This CDR3 is CASSPRTSEILKTQYF. The DNA for the CDR3 is TGTGCCAGCAGCCCCCGGACTAGCGAGATACTAAAGACCCAGTACTTC.

This sequence joins TRBV11-1 and TRBJ2-3; unclear D gene. This CDR3 comprises 12 residues. Looked up from germline, CDR1 is SGHAT and CDR2 is FQDESV (reference sequence). V lost 5 bases, J lost 8 bases, and 11 bases lay in between. The CDR3 coding sequence is TGTGCCAGCAGCGCCCAGTGGGGTACGCAGTATTTT. Amino acid sequence: CASSAQWGTQYF.

This clonotype was detected many times. The gene calls are TRBV7-6 and TRBJ2-5; D tentatively reads TRBD1 or TRBD2 (6 bases each). Germline values: CDR1 SGHVS, CDR2 FNYEAQ. The CDR3 extends over 16 amino acids. The ends were cut back, 5 bases at V and 3 bases at J, with 19 bases in the middle. The CDR3 here is CASSTPGGGQKETQYF. The CDR3 DNA sequence: TGTGCCAGCAGCACCCCCGGGGGCGGTCAGAAAGAGACCCAGTACTTC.

At least ten counts were recorded for this clonotype. The CDR3: CSADGGAGTDTQYF. The CDR3 nucleotides are TGCAGTGCTGACGGGGGGGCGGGCACAGATACGCAGTATTTT. The gene calls are TRBV20-1 and TRBJ2-3; 8 bases line up with TRBD2. In germline, CDR1 is DFQATT, CDR2 SNEGSKA (reference sequence). The CDR3 runs to 14 residues. The junction had 5 bases not matched to a gene; V was cut back by 5 bases and J by 1 base.

This clonotype was detected a few times. The J gene is TRBJ2-5, the V gene TRBV19; 8 bases match TRBD2. With V trimmed by 3 bases and J by 2 bases, 8 bases remained unmatched. The CDR3 extends over 16 amino acids. The V gene's germline CDR1 is LNHDA and CDR2 SQIVND (reference sequence). CDR3 region: CASSILGTSGQETQYF. The CDR3 DNA sequence: TGTGCCAGTAGTATCCTCGGAACTAGCGGTCAAGAGACCCAGTACTTC.